The source of this T cell receptor (beta chain) is a study of monozygotic twins with inflammatory bowel disease. Template switching incorporated UMIs with a 6-nucleotide sample barcode. TCRdb reanalyzed the 5' RACE reads, giving one entry per CDR3 protein sequence and no DNA. This table lists fewer than 110,000 distinct CDR3 sequences. CDR3 length: 16 residues. Germline CDR1 is SGHNT and CDR2 is YENEEA. Comments on this clonotype: No antigen is known for it.

The study's findings and limits: Differing T cell subtypes remained indistinguishable. Patient-specific immunosuppressive treatments may have made repertoires more variable.

The clonotype originates from a human donor with ulcerative colitis or Crohn's disease, or a healthy co-twin of an affected twin (not recorded which). The J gene is TRBJ2-1, the V gene TRBV11-3; TCRdb names TRBD2, which stays unverified in the absence of DNA. The sequencing input was blood. The chain's CDR3 is CASSPGLAGSYNEQFF.